This T cell receptor beta chain was sequenced during a study of CD8+CD57+ T cells in acquired aplastic anemia. Genomic DNA, serving as template, underwent TCR beta VDJ and CDR3 profiling. TCRdb re-analysed the reads in MiXCR, keeping a single row per CDR3 protein. Of about 240,000 distinct CDR3 sequences in the sample, around 43% are singletons; the top ten hold 7% to 9.5%. Previously, flow cytometry had revealed CD8+CD57+ cell expansion in the patients chosen for sequencing. The sample holds one count of this clonotype. Its antigen is as yet unknown. Study findings and constraints: Between the patient and control groups, CD8+ Simpson's diversity did not differ significantly.

Sequenced sample: sorted CD4+, CD8+, or CD8+CD57+ T cells (not recorded which) from PBMCs. The origin of this receptor is a human donor with aplastic anemia.

The CDR3 DNA reads as TGTGCCAGTAGTATGTTGGGACAGGGTGGCAATCAGCCCCAGCATTTT. The encoded protein is CASSMLGQGGNQPQHF. V gene TRBV19 combines with J gene TRBJ1-5; 9 bases fit TRBD1. V shed 3 bases, J shed 2 bases, and the junction held 5 bases outside the gene matches. The CDR3 length is 16 residues. CDR1 is LNHDA and CDR2 is SQIVND in the germline V gene (reference sequence). The full variable domain, with the rest looked up from reference TRBV19 and TRBJ1-5, is DGGITQSPKYLFRKEGQNVTLSCEQNLNHDAMYWYRQDPGQGLRLIYYSQIVNDFQKGDIAEGYSVSREKKESFPLTVTSAQKNPTAFYLCASSMLGQGGNQPQHFGDGTRLSIL.